This T cell receptor (beta chain) originates from a study of T cells in pancreatic ductal adenocarcinoma. Whole-study findings and limits: Blood had more productive templates and roughly 8-fold more unique clonotypes than tumor. Results skew toward the minority of patients with early-stage disease. Tumors hold more CD45RO+ effector T cells, which may bias toward lower diversity. Mean clonality was around 0.1 in tumors and 0.06 to 0.085 in blood, not significantly different.

Surgery without prior neoadjuvant therapy was the treatment of the selected pancreatic ductal adenocarcinoma patients. TCRdb's copy holds only in-frame clones and misses some; the assay was immunoSEQ multiplex PCR. The sample contains about 98,000 clones, 90% to 95% of which appear only once. The CDR3 totals 14 residues. The V end was cut by 7 bases, the J end by 1 base, with 10 bases between. The germline gives CDR1 MDHEN, CDR2 SYDVKM. Details on this clone: Antigen unknown.

The clonotype was recovered from a human donor with pancreatic ductal adenocarcinoma. Sequenced material: PBMCs. The chain recombines TRBV28 with TRBJ2-2, with D hard to call. CDR3 region: CASIATWNTGELFF. CDR3 bases: TGTGCCAGCATTGCGACTTGGAACACCGGGGAGCTGTTTTTT.